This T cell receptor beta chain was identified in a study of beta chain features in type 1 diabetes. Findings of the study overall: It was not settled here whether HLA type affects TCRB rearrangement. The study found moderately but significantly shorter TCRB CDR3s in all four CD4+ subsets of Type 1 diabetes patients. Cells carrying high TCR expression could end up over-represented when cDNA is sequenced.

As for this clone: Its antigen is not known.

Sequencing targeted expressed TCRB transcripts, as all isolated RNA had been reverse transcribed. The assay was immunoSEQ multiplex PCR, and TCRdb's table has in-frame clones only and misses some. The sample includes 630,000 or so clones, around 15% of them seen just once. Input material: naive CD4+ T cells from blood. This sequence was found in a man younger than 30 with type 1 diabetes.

As DNA, the CDR3 is TGTGCCAGCAGTGAATATGGAGGGGAGGGGAGACCCCAGCATTTT. It specifies CASSEYGGEGRPQHF. The V call is TRBV25-1, the J call TRBJ1-5; TRBD1 is a possible D gene (5 bases). This CDR3 is 15 amino acids long. V dropped 0 bases and J dropped 10 bases, with 16 bases sitting between them. Germline V lookup: CDR1 MGHDK, CDR2 SYGVNS.